The clone carrying this T cell receptor beta chain occurred a few times. The antigen remains unidentified. The data belong to a study of early T cells in non-severe SARS-CoV-2 infection. Broader study findings: Reliance on VDJdb matching favored anti-spike CD8 responses; private and CD4 specificities were missed.

A single record per CDR3 protein comes from TCRdb applying MiXCR to the 5' RACE reads. Of some 55,000 distinct CDR3 sequences detected, more than 10% appear once; the ten largest clones hold about 2.4%. CDR1 SEHNR and CDR2 FQNEAQ come from the germline V gene (reference sequence). This CDR3 is built from 15 residues. V was clipped by 4 bases and J by 2 bases, with 15 bases between them. The rearrangement uses TRBV7-9 and TRBJ2-7, with D unclear. This TCR derives from an adult who was a healthcare worker with PCR-confirmed SARS-CoV-2 infection or an uninfected control (not recorded which). Sequenced here: whole blood, sampled at baseline. The CDR3, as DNA: TGTGCCAGCAGCTCCTGGAGCCATAGCACCTACGAGCAGTACTTC. Translating gives CASSSWSHSTYEQYF.